This entry concerns a single TCR beta chain. No antigen is known for it. These data are taken from a study of breast tumors, draining lymph nodes, adjacent tissues. A single record per CDR3 protein comes from TCRdb applying MiXCR to the multiplex PCR reads. The sample includes approximately 300,000 distinct CDR3 sequences, 30% of them seen just once. Study conclusions and caveats: Luminal-like breast cancer showed significantly higher tumor–nontumor repertoire similarity than basal-like. Tumor repertoires ranked between lymph nodes and nontumor tissue in diversity, with V and J gene preferences.

Axillary draining lymph nodes of breast cancer patients supplied the node samples. CDR3 size: 12 residues. Germline CDR1 MDHEN, CDR2 SYDVKM. Trimming took 3 bases from V and 6 from J, leaving 9 bases between them. The chain couples TRBV28 to TRBJ2-7; D call uncertain. Sequenced material: axillary lymph node tissue. The TCR was taken from a female donor with breast cancer. Some clones in this sample may be carry-over from other donors' samples. In DNA, the CDR3 is TGTGCCAGCAGTTTGCCCCACTGCGAGCAGTACTTC. This codes for CASSLPHCEQYF.